Sequencing of this TCR beta chain was carried out in a study of T cells in severe cutaneous drug reactions. TCR subtype-specific primers in iRepertoire multiplex PCR prepared libraries for bulk and single-cell sequencing. TCRdb reworked the multiplex PCR reads into one entry per CDR3 protein, no DNA. This sample contains some 1,200 distinct CDR3 sequences. The CDR3 extends over 15 amino acids. The germline V gene has CDR1 DFQATT and CDR2 SNEGSKA (reference sequence). This clonotype ranks as medium-sized in terms of frequency. The patients sequenced had a carbamazepine-induced Stevens-Johnson syndrome or toxic epidermal necrolysis reaction.

This clonotype was obtained from a human donor with Stevens-Johnson syndrome, a severe cutaneous drug reaction. What was sequenced was cells from a skin blister. The chain is built from TRBV20-1 and TRBJ1-2; TCRdb designates TRBD1, a call that cannot be tested without DNA. The CDR3 sequence: CSARDFRGSDYGYTF.